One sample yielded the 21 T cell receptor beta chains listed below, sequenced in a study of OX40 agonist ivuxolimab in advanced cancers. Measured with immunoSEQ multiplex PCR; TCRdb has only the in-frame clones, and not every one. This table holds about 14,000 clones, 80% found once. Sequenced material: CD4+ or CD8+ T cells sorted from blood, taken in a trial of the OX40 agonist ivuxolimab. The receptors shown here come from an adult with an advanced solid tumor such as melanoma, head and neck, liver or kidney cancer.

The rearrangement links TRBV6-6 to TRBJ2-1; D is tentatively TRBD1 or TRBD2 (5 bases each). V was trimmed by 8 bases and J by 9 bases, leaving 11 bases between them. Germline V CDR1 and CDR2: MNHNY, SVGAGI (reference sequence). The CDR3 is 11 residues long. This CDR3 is CASSIGGEQFF. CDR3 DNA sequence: TGTGCCAGCTCTATTGGGGGTGAGCAGTTCTTC.

The CDR3 is CASSLRSERWGNQPQHF. In DNA, the CDR3 is TGTGCCAGCAGTTTAAGAAGTGAGAGATGGGGCAATCAGCCCCAGCATTTT. This chain connects TRBV28 to TRBJ1-5; D is ambiguous. Per the germline V gene, CDR1 is MDHEN and CDR2 is SYDVKM. CDR3 length: 17 amino acids. V lost 2 bases, J lost 2 bases, and 16 bases lay in between.

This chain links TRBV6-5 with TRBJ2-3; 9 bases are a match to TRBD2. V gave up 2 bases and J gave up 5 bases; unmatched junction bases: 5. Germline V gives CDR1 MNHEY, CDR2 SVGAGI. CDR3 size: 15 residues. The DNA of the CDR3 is TGTGCCAGCAGTTACGGACTAGCGTACAGAGATACGCAGTATTTT. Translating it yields CASSYGLAYRDTQYF.

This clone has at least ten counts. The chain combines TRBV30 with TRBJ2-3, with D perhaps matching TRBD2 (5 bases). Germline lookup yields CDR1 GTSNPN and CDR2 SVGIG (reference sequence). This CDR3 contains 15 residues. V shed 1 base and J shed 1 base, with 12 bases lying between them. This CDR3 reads CAWSGRGEGTDTQYF. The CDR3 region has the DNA TGTGCCTGGAGTGGTCGGGGAGAGGGCACAGATACGCAGTATTTT.

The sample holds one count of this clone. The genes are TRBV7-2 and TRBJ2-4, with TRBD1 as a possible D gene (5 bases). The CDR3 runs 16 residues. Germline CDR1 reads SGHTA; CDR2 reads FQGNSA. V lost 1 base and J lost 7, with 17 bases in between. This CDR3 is CASSLDRSPQRNIQYF. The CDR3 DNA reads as TGTGCCAGCAGCTTAGACAGGTCCCCCCAACGGAACATTCAGTACTTC.

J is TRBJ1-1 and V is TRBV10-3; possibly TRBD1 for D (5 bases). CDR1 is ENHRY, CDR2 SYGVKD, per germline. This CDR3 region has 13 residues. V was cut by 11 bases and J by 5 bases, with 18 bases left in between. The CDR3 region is CAGREGGGTEAFF. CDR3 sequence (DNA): TGTGCCGGGCGTGAAGGCGGGGGGACTGAAGCTTTCTTT.

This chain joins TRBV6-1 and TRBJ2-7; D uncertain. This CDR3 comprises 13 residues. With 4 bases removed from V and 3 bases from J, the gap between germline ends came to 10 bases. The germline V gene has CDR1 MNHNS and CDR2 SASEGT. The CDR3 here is CASSVNRVYEQYF. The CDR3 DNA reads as TGTGCCAGCAGTGTCAACAGAGTCTACGAGCAGTACTTC.

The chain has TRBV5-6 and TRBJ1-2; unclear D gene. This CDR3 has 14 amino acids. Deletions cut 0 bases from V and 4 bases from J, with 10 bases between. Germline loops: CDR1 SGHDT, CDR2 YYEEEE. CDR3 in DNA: TGTGCCAGCAGCTTGGGAACTGACTTCTATGGCTACACCTTC. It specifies CASSLGTDFYGYTF.

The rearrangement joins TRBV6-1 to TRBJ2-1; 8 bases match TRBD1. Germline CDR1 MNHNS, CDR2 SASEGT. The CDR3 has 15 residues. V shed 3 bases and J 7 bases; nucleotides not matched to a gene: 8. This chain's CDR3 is CASSEGTGGGNEQFF. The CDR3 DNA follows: TGTGCCAGCAGTGAGGGGACAGGCGGCGGGAATGAGCAGTTCTTC.

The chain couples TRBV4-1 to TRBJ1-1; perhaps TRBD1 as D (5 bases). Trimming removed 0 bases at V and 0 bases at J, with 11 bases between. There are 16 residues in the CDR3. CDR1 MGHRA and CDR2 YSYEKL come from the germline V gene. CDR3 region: CASSQDYRLMNTEAFF. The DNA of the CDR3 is TGCGCCAGCAGCCAAGATTACAGGCTTATGAACACTGAAGCTTTCTTT.

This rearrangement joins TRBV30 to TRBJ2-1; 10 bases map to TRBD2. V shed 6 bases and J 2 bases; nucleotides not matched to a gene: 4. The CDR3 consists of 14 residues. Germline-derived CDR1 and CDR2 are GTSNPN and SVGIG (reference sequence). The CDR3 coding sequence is TGTGCCTGTTGGAGCGGGAGGGCCTACAATGAGCAGTTCTTC. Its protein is CACWSGRAYNEQFF.

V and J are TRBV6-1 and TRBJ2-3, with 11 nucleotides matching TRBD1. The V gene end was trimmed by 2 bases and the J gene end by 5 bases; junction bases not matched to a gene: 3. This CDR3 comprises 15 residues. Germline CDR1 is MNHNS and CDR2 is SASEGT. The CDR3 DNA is TGTGCCAGCAGTGAACGGACAGGGGGCCTAGATACGCAGTATTTT. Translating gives CASSERTGGLDTQYF.

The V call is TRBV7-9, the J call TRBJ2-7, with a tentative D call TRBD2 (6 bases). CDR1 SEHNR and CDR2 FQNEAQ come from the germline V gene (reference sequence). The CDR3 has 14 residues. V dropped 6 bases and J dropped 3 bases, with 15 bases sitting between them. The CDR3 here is CASSPILANYEQYF. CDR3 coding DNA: TGTGCCAGCAGTCCAATCCTAGCGAACTACGAGCAGTACTTC.

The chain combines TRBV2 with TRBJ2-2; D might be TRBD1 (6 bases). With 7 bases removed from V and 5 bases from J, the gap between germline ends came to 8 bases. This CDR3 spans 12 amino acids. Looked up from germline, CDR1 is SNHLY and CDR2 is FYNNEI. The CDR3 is CASIGGTGELFF. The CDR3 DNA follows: TGTGCCAGCATAGGGGGAACCGGGGAGCTGTTTTTT. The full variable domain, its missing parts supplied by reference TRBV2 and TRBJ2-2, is EPEVTQTPSHQVTQMGQEVILRCVPISNHLYFYWYRQILGQKVEFLVSFYNNEISEKSEIFDDQFSVERPDGSNFTLKIRSTKLEDSAMYFCASIGGTGELFFGEGSRLTVL.

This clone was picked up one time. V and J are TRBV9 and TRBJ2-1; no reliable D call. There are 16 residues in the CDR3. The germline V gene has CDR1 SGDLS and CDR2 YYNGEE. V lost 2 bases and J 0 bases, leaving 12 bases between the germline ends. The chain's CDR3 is CASSVQRGSSYNEQFF. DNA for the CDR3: TGTGCCAGCAGCGTGCAGCGAGGAAGCTCCTACAATGAGCAGTTCTTC.

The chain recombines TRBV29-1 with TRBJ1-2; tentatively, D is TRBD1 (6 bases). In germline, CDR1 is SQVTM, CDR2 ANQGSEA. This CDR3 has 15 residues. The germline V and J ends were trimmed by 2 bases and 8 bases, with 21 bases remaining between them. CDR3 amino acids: CSVEKGGVISGGYTF. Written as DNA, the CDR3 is TGCAGCGTTGAAAAGGGGGGAGTAATTAGCGGAGGCTACACCTTC.

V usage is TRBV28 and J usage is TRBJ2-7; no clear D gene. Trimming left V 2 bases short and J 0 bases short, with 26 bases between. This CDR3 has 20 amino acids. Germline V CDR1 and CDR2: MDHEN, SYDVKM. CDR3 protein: CASSLMIGQEGRLDSYEQYF. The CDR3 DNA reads TGTGCCAGCAGTTTAATGATAGGGCAGGAAGGACGACTCGACTCCTACGAGCAGTACTTC.

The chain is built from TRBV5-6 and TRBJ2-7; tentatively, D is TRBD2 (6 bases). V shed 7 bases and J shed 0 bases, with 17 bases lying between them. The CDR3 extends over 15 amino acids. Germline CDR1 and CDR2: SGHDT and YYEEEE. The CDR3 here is CASSLWASVSYEQYF. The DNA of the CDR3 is TGTGCCAGCTCCCTCTGGGCTAGCGTCTCCTACGAGCAGTACTTC.

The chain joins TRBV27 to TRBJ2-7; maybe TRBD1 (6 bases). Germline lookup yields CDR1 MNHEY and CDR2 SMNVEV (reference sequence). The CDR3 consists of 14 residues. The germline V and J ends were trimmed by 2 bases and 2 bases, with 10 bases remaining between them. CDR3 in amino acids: CASSLSGQTYEQYF. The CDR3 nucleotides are TGTGCCAGCAGTTTAAGCGGACAGACCTACGAGCAGTACTTC.

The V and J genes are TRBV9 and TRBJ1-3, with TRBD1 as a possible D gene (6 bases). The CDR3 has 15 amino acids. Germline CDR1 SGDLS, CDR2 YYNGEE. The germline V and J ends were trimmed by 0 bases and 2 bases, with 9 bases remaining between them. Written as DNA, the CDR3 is TGTGCCAGCAGCGTAGCCGGGACAACTGGAAACACCATATATTTT. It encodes CASSVAGTTGNTIYF.

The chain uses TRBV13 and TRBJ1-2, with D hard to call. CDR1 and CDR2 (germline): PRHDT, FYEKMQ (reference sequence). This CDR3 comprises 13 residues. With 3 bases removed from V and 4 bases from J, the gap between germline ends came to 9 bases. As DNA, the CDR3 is TGTGCCAGCAGCTTTGGGAAAAGCTATGGCTACACCTTC. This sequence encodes CASSFGKSYGYTF.